This is a list of T cell receptor beta chains from one sample in a study of response to subunit inactivated influenza vaccine. From the RT-PCR reads, TCRdb called clonotypes with MiXCR, one entry per CDR3 protein. The table lists approximately 500,000 distinct CDR3 sequences, roughly 13% of them singletons. The sample here was PBMCs from blood, taken 45 days after vaccination. The receptor source for this set is a man in his fifties who received an inactivated influenza vaccine. Both conserved end residues are part of each CDR3. The D gene is left open where the match is weak. A row's size may be missing; if present it is once, few, many or a size class.

D gene	clone size	V gene	J gene	CDR3 DNA	CDR3 protein
-	-	TRBV4-1	TRBJ2-5	TGCGCCAGCAGCCTTGGTCCTCGGACTACCAAAGAGACCCAGTACTTC	CASSLGPRTTKETQYF
-	few	TRBV5-5	TRBJ2-3	TGTGCCAGCAGCTTGTGGGCGACAGATACGCAGTATTTT	CASSLWATDTQYF
TRBD2	-	TRBV28	TRBJ2-1	TGTGCCAGCAGTTTACTCGTCCGAGCGGGGGGGCGCAATGAGCAGTTCTTC	CASSLLVRAGGRNEQFF
TRBD2	-	TRBV3-1	TRBJ2-3	TGTGCCAGCAGCTACACCGGGACTACCACAGATACGCAGTATTTT	CASSYTGTTTDTQYF
-	few	TRBV20-1	TRBJ1-5	TGCAGTGCGTCCGGGACACCGAATCAGCCCCAGCATTTT	CSASGTPNQPQHF
TRBD2	few	TRBV5-1	TRBJ2-2	TGCGCCAGCAGCTTCGAAGGGAGGGACGGCGGGGAGCTGTTTTTT	CASSFEGRDGGELFF
TRBD1	many	TRBV5-1	TRBJ2-1	TGCGCCAGCAGCTGGGGGACAGGACCCTACAATGAGCAGTTCTTC	CASSWGTGPYNEQFF
TRBD1	-	TRBV5-1	TRBJ1-2	TGCGCCAGCAGCTACACAGGGGTATACGGTCTTCCTAGGGGCTACACCTTC	CASSYTGVYGLPRGYTF
-	few	TRBV4-3	TRBJ2-4	TGCGCCAGCAGCCAAAGGAGTGCAGGGGAAAACATTCAGTACTTC	CASSQRSAGENIQYF
-	-	TRBV3-1	TRBJ2-7	TGTGCCAGCAGACTCGAGGGCTCCTACGAGCAGTACTTC	CASRLEGSYEQYF
-	-	TRBV20-1	TRBJ2-2	TGCAGTGCTGACCCAGGGGGCTGGCTAGCGGAGGCACCAGGGGAGCTGTTTTTT	CSADPGGWLAEAPGELFF
-	-	TRBV20-1	TRBJ1-1	TGCAGTGCTAGCGGAGGATACCAAAACACTGAAGCTTTCTTT	CSASGGYQNTEAFF
-	-	TRBV30	TRBJ2-7	TGTGCCTGGAGTATCGCGGTAACCTACGAGCAGTACTTC	CAWSIAVTYEQYF
TRBD1	once	TRBV10-3	TRBJ2-5	TGTGCCATCAGTGGGATCCGGGACAGACAAGAGACCCAGTACTTC	CAISGIRDRQETQYF
-	-	TRBV12-3/TRBV12-4	TRBJ2-1	TGTGCCAGCAGTTTTGGGGGCACATTCTACAATGAGCAGTTCTTC	CASSFGGTFYNEQFF
-	-	TRBV10-3	TRBJ2-5	TGTGCCATCAGTCGGAGCCAAGAGACCCAGTACTTC	CAISRSQETQYF
TRBD1	-	TRBV25-1	TRBJ1-1	TGTGCCAGCAGTGAATCGCCAGGGGGAGTTACTGAAGCTTTCTTT	CASSESPGGVTEAFF
-	many	TRBV7-2	TRBJ2-1	TGTGCCAGCAGCTTTGGTGCTGAGCAGTTCTTC	CASSFGAEQFF
-	few	TRBV19	TRBJ1-3	TGTGCCAGTAGTTGGGACCCGAGCTCTGGAAACACCATATATTTT	CASSWDPSSGNTIYF
TRBD2	few	TRBV20-1	TRBJ2-1	TGCAGTGCTAGAGTCACCGGGACTAGCAAACGGAATGAGCAGTTCTTC	CSARVTGTSKRNEQFF
TRBD1	-	TRBV7-9	TRBJ2-3	TGTGCCAGCAGCTTAGTAACAGGGGATACAGATACGCAGTATTTT	CASSLVTGDTDTQYF
-	-	TRBV12-3/TRBV12-4	TRBJ2-1	TGTGCCAGCAGTCTACGCCTAGAACGGGGTGAGCAGTTCTTC	CASSLRLERGEQFF
TRBD1	-	TRBV5-1	TRBJ2-6	TGCGCCAGCAGCGTACAGGGGACCGGGGCCAACGTCCTGACTTTC	CASSVQGTGANVLTF
TRBD1	few	TRBV28	TRBJ2-7	TGTGCCAGCAGTTCAAACACAGGGGGAAGGTCCTACGAGCAGTACTTC	CASSSNTGGRSYEQYF
-	-	TRBV20-1	TRBJ2-6	TGCAGTGCTACCCTCGGCTCTGGGGCCAACGTCCTGACTTTC	CSATLGSGANVLTF
TRBD1	few	TRBV7-9	TRBJ2-3	TGTGCCAGCAGCTCGGGACAGGGGAGCACAGATACGCAGTATTTT	CASSSGQGSTDTQYF
TRBD1	-	TRBV10-3	TRBJ2-5	TGCGCCATCAAGCGGACAGGGCAAGAGACCCAGTACTTC	CAIKRTGQETQYF
TRBD2	many	TRBV12-3/TRBV12-4	TRBJ2-7	TGTGCCAGCAGCCCCAGCGGGCGGGGGGACTACGAGCAGTACTTC	CASSPSGRGDYEQYF
TRBD1	-	TRBV28	TRBJ1-4	TGTGCCAGCAGTTCCCCGGGACAGGGAATAGAAAAACTGTTTTTT	CASSSPGQGIEKLFF
-	many	TRBV24-1	TRBJ2-7	TGTGCCACCAGTGGCACAGGGTCCTACGAGCAGTACTTC	CATSGTGSYEQYF
-	-	TRBV3-1	TRBJ2-5	TGTGCCAGCAGCCAAGGCTGGGACGGCGAAGAGACCCAGTACTTC	CASSQGWDGEETQYF
-	-	TRBV12-3/TRBV12-4	TRBJ1-4	TGTGCCAGCAGTGCACATCAACAGCAAAAACTGTTTTTT	CASSAHQQQKLFF
-	-	TRBV20-1	TRBJ1-5	TGCAGTGCTAGACTCTTTCCAGGAGTTCAGCCCCAGCATTTT	CSARLFPGVQPQHF
-	few	TRBV15	TRBJ2-2	TGTGCCACCAGCAGAGATTACACCGGGGAGCTGTTTTTT	CATSRDYTGELFF
-	-	TRBV28	TRBJ2-1	TGTGCCAGCAGTTTATCAGATGGAGGGGCGTACAATGAGCAGTTCTTC	CASSLSDGGAYNEQFF
-	few	TRBV4-1	TRBJ2-1	TGCGCCAGCAGCCCCCCCGGTGGTGCCGGGGTCAATGAGCAGTTCTTC	CASSPPGGAGVNEQFF
-	-	TRBV6-2/TRBV6-3	TRBJ2-3	TGTGCCAGCCGACCAGGGAGCCGGGGGACAGATACGCAGTATTTT	CASRPGSRGTDTQYF
-	few	TRBV27	TRBJ1-2	TGTGCCAGCAGTAATACAGGGACCTATGGCTACACCTTC	CASSNTGTYGYTF
-	many	TRBV20-1	TRBJ1-2	TGCAGTGTCACTCGACCGGGAACTAACTATGGCTACACCTTC	CSVTRPGTNYGYTF
TRBD1	few	TRBV7-9	TRBJ1-1	TGTGCCAGCAGGTTCGGACAGGGTGAAGCTTTCTTT	CASRFGQGEAFF
-	few	TRBV6-1	TRBJ2-6	TGTGCCAGCGCCAGCAGGGTGGCTGGGGCCAACGTCCTGACTTTC	CASASRVAGANVLTF